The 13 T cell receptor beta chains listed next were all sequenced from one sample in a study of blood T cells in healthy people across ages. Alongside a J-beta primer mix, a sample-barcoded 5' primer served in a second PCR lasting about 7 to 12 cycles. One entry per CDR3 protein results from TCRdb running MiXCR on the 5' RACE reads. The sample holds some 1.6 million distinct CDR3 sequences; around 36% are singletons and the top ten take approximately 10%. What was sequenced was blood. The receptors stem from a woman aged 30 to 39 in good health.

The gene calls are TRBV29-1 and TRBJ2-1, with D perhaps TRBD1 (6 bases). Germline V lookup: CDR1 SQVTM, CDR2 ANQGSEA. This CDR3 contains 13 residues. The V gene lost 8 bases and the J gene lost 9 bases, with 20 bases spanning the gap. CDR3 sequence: CSRQVAYGGEQFF. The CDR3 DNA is TGCAGCCGACAGGTAGCGTATGGGGGTGAGCAGTTCTTC.

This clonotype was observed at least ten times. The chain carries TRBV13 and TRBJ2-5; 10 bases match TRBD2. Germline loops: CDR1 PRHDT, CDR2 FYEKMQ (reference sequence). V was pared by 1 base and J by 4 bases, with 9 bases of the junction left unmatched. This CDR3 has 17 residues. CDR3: CASSLDRTSGGGETQYF. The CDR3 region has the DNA TGTGCCAGCAGCTTAGATCGGACTAGCGGCGGAGGAGAGACCCAGTACTTC.

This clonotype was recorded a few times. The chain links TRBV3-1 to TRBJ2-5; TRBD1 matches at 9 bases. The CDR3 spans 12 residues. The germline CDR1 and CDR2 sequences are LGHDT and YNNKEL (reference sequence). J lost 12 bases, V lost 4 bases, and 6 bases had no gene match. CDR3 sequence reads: CASSPDRGFKYF. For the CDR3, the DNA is TGTGCCAGCAGCCCCGACAGGGGGTTCAAGTACTTC.

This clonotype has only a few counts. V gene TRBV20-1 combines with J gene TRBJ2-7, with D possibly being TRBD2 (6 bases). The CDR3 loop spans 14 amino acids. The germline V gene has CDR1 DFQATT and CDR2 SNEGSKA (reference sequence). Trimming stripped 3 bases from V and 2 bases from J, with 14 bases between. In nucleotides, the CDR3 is TGCAGTGCTAGTACCCTAGCGTATACCTACGAGCAGTACTTC. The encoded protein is CSASTLAYTYEQYF.

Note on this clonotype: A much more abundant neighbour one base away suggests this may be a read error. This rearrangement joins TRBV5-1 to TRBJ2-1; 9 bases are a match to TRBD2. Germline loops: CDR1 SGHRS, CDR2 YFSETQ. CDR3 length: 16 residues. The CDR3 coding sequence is TGCGCCAGCGGCTTGGTGGGCGGCCCTAGCGGGGATGAGCAGTTCTTC. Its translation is CASGLVGGPSGDEQFF.

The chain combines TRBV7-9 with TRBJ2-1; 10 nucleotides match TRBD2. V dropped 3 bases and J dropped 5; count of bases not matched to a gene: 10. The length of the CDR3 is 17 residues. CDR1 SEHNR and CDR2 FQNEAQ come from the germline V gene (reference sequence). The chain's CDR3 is CASSFPPRLAGHNEQFF. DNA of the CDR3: TGTGCCAGCAGCTTTCCCCCCCGACTAGCGGGCCACAATGAGCAGTTCTTC.

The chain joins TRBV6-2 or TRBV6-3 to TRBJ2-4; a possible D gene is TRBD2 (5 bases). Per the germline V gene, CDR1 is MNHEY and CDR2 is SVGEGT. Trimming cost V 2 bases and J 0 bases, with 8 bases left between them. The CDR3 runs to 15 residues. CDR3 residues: CASSYGSLAKNIQYF. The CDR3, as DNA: TGTGCCAGCAGTTACGGGAGCCTAGCCAAAAACATTCAGTACTTC.

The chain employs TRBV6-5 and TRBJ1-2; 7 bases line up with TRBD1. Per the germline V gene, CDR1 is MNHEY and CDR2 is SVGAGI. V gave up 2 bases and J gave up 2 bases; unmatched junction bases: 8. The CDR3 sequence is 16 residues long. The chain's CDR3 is CASSYISQGRNYGYTF. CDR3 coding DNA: TGTGCCAGCAGTTACATCTCACAGGGGAGAAACTATGGCTACACCTTC.

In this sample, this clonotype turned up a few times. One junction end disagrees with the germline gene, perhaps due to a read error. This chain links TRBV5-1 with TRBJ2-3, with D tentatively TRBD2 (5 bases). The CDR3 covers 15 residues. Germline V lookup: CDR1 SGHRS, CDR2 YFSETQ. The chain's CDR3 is CASSLVYGGTDTQYF. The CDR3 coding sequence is TGTGCCAGCAGCTTAGTATACGGGGGCACAGATACGCAGTATTTT.

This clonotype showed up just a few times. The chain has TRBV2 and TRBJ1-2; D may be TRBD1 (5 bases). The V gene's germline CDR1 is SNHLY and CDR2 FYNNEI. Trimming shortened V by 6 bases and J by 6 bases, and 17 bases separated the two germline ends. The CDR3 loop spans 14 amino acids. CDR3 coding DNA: TGTGCCAGCAGGGACTTAGGGCGGGACGATGGCTACACCTTC. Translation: CASRDLGRDDGYTF.

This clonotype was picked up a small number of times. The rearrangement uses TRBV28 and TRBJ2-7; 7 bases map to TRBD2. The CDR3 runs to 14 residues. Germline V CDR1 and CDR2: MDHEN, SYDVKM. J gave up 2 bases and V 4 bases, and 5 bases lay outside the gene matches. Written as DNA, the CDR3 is TGTGCCAGCAGTTCCCTGACTAGCCCCTACGAGCAGTACTTC. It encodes CASSSLTSPYEQYF.

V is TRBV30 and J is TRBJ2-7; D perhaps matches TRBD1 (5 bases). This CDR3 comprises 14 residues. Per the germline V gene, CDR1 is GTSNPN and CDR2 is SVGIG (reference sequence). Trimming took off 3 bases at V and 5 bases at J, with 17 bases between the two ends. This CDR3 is CAWRDVKKGDEQYF. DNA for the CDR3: TGTGCCTGGAGGGACGTAAAAAAAGGGGACGAGCAGTACTTC.

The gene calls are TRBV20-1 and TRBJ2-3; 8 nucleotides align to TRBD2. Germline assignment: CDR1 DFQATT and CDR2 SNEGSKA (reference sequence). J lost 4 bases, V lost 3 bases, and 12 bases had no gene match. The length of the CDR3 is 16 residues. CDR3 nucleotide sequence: TGCAGTGCTAGTTACCATGGGACTAGAGTTGCAGATACGCAGTATTTT. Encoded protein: CSASYHGTRVADTQYF.